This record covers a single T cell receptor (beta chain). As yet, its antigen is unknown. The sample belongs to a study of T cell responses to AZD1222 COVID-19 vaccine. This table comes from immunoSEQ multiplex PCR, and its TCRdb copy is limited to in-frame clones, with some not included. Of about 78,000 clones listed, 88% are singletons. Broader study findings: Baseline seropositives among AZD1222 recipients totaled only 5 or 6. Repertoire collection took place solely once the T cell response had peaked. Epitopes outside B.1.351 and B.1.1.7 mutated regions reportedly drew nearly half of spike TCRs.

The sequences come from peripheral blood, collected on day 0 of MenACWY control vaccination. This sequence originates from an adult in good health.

CDR3 loop: CASSLFFGSGYGEKLFF. In nucleotides, the CDR3 is TGTGCCAGCAGTTTATTTTTTGGTTCGGGTTATGGTGAAAAACTGTTTTTT. J is TRBJ1-4 and V is TRBV27, with D unresolved. The V gene lost 1 base and the J gene lost 7 bases, with 19 bases spanning the gap. This CDR3 comprises 17 residues. The germline gives CDR1 MNHEY, CDR2 SMNVEV (reference sequence). Looking up the rest from reference TRBV27 and TRBJ1-4 gives the full variable domain: EAQVTQNPRYLITVTGKKLTVTCSQNMNHEYMSWYRQDPGLGLRQIYYSMNVEVTDKGDVPEGYKVSRKEKRNFPLILESPSPNQTSLYFCASSLFFGSGYGEKLFFGSGTQLSVL.